Sequencing of this T cell receptor (beta chain) was carried out in a study of blood T cell repertoires in COVID-19. On the study more broadly: Samples representing acute and convalescent COVID-19 were sourced from the United States, Italy and Spain. T cells, B-cell-depleted T cells, or PBMCs provided the cDNA or gDNA that served as material.

The CDR3 length is 15 residues. In germline, CDR1 is MGHRA, CDR2 YSYEKL. Trimming stripped 1 base from V and 5 bases from J, with 11 bases between. Original handling: Reference gene primers were amplified, and this amplification served to estimate nucleated cell counts. This table comes from immunoSEQ multiplex PCR, and its TCRdb copy is limited to in-frame clones, with some not included. The V and J calls and clone size come from that table; D and trimming were worked out from the DNA. The sample consists of about 110,000 clones, about two thirds of them appearing once. The TCR was taken from a woman aged 40 to 50 with acute or convalescent COVID-19. Sequenced material: peripheral blood. The rearrangement links TRBV4-1 to TRBJ1-4; D gene unclear. CDR3 sequence reads: CASSQGVGGNEKLFF. The CDR3 DNA reads as TGCGCCAGCAGCCAAGGAGTGGGAGGAAATGAAAAACTGTTTTTT.